This T cell receptor beta chain was obtained from a study of blood T cell dynamics during melanoma immunotherapy (dated by TCRdb to 2020 to 2022). Context from the whole study: All patients had metastatic melanoma and were given first-line pembrolizumab or nivolumab plus ipilimumab as standard of care in the United Kingdom. To identify early correlates of response, the study profiled peripheral T cell receptor repertoires in patients with metastatic melanoma before and after one cycle of checkpoint inhibitor therapy. A training cohort was formed from consecutive patients, and a further independent group of patients from the same centre was pooled into an external validation set. The research as a whole found: Whether the T cell clones behind the repertoire changes were melanoma-specific or instead reflected general immune activation was something the study could not determine. Unlike progressors, patients who went on to achieve disease control showed a bifurcated reorganization of the PBMC repertoire at W3, with either increased clonality or increased diversity. The relatively small sample size was acknowledged as a potential limitation on generalization of the results.

Reading the label with the study, this specimen's time point is: pre-treatment baseline. Blood samples were taken at two points: before treatment (T0) and at week 3 (W3), which came after the first cycle of checkpoint blockade. Except for a couple of patients with rapid clinical progression, response was assessed 12 weeks after the first infusion by RECIST 1.1; disease control meant complete response, partial response or stable disease. Any patient who had received prior systemic cancer treatment, was on concomitant immunosuppressant therapy or had synchronous other active malignancies was excluded. TCR beta was sequenced in both bulk PBMC and plasma cell-free DNA in order to track circulating cells as well as T cell turnover. PBMC were isolated from blood with Lymphoprep and SepMate tubes, followed by red cell lysis. QIAamp DNA Blood Mini kits were used to extract DNA from PBMC and sorted T cell subsets.

At the junction V is shortened by 4 bases and J by 7 bases, with 8 bases in between. Reading the germline V gene gives CDR1 MGHDK and CDR2 SYGVNS. The CDR3, from cysteine to phenylalanine, totals 11 residues. Left in the record is the CDR3 DNA by itself, 33 bases read in frame from the first base. Every bulk PBMC sample was loaded with the same fixed amount of about 0.35 ug of DNA. The immunoSEQ TCRb Assay kit was used according to manufacturer instructions to amplify TCR beta CDR3 sequences from genomic DNA. The KAPA Library Quantification Kit for Illumina platforms was used to quantify pooled libraries by qPCR. Pooled libraries were sequenced on an Illumina NextSeq 500, clustered at roughly 0.55-1.1 pM. Regarding the original processing steps: TCR data were analyzed using immunoSEQ ANALYZER and the R LymphoSeq package. A rearrangement efficiency score was calculated as productive divided by the sum of productive and non-productive CDR3 sequences. Clonality was measured with the Gini coefficient and diversity with the Renyi index at alpha=1, and both measures were compared pairwise between timepoints within each patient. Clonal relatedness, based on an edit distance of 3, and repertoire similarity, based on the Bhattacharyya coefficient, were both computed in LymphoSeq. Linear discriminant analysis on week-3 changes in clonality and diversity was built with the R MASS and caret packages to classify response. TCRdb carries this immuneACCESS record with in-frame sequences only. Its versions omit some clonotypes, under half of them owing to an unresolved V gene in the studies checked, with the rest unexplained. Clone size and the V and J calls come from that table; the DNA yielded D and trimming. The sample table holds 20,000 to 30,000 clones, of which approximately 90% were seen once. Over 3.5% of the sample is in the top ten clones.

Notes on this clone: Its antigen has not been determined. No per-base quality is available; no much larger clone lies one base away.

This clonotype was obtained from a human donor with melanoma. The sample here was blood, taken from a patient treated with checkpoint blockade. The rearrangement combines TRBV25-1 with TRBJ2-7, with the D gene uncertain. The CDR3 protein is CASSVWFEQYF. The nucleotides are TGTGCCAGCAGTGTCTGGTTTGAGCAGTACTTC.